This T cell receptor beta chain was identified during a study of cytotoxic CD8 clonotypes in ibrutinib-treated CLL. Germline V gives CDR1 SEHNR, CDR2 FQNEAQ (reference sequence). Trimming left V 8 bases short and J 0 bases short, with 8 bases between. CDR3 length: 12 amino acids. Study results and limitations: Once treatment began, public clonotypes, which were uncommon, contracted or stayed stable. Higher circulating CD8+ T-cell counts strongly accompanied higher baseline clonality, above age-matched healthy donors. The clonality went up when patients responded to ibrutinib and dropped back toward baseline at progression.

T cells were sequenced at a targeted depth of 1 in 200,000 to 1 in 1 million. TCRdb's table, derived via immunoSEQ multiplex PCR, lists solely in-frame clones and lacks some. There are approximately 320,000 clones in the sample; approximately 67% occur only once, and 6.3% lies in the top ten. With regard to this clone: Its matching antigen is unknown.

This chain links TRBV7-9 with TRBJ2-7, with D perhaps matching TRBD1 (6 bases). The sequence was obtained from a human donor with chronic lymphocytic leukemia. Sequenced here: PBMCs, sampled after 36 months of ibrutinib treatment. The CDR3 spells CASETGSYEQYF. The DNA of the CDR3 is TGTGCCAGCGAGACAGGCTCCTACGAGCAGTACTTC.